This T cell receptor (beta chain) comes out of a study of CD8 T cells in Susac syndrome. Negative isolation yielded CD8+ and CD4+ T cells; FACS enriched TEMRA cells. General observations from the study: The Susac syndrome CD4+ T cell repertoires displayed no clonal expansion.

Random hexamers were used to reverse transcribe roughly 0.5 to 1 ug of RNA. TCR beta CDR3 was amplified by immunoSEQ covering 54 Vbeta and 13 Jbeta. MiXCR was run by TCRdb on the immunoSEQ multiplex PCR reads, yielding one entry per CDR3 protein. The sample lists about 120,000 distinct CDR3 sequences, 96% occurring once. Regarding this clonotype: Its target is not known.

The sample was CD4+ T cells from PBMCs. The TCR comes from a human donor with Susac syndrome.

CDR3 residues: CASSLSTAGYNEQFF. The CDR3 coding sequence is TGTGCCAGCAGTTTATCCACAGCGGGATACAATGAGCAGTTCTTC. The chain combines TRBV27 with TRBJ2-1; 7 bases align to TRBD2. Germline V gene lookup returns CDR1 MNHEY and CDR2 SMNVEV (reference sequence). CDR3 length: 15 amino acids. Germline trimming cut 0 bases from V and 4 bases from J; bases unmatched to any gene: 3.